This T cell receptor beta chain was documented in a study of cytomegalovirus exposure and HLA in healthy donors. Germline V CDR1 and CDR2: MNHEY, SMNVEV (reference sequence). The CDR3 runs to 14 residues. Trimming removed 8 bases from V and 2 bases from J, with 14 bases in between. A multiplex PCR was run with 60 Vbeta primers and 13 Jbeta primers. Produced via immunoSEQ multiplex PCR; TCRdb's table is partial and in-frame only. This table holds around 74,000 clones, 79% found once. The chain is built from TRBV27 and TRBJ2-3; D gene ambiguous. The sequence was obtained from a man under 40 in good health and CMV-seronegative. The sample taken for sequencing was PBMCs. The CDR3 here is CASGLPVPTDTQYF. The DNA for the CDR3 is TGTGCCAGCGGCCTGCCAGTCCCCACAGATACGCAGTATTTT.